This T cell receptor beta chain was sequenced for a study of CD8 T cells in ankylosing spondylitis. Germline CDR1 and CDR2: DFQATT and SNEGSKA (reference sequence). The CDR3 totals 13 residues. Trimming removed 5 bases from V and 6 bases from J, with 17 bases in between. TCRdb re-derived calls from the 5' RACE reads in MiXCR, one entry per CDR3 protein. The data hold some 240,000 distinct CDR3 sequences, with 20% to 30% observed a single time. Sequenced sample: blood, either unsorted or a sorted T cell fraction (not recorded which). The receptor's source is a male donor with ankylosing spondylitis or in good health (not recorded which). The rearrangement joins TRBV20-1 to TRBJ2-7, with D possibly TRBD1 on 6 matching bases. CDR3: CSAPGGQSGEQYF. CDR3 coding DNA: TGCAGTGCTCCCGGTGGACAGTCGGGCGAGCAGTACTTC.